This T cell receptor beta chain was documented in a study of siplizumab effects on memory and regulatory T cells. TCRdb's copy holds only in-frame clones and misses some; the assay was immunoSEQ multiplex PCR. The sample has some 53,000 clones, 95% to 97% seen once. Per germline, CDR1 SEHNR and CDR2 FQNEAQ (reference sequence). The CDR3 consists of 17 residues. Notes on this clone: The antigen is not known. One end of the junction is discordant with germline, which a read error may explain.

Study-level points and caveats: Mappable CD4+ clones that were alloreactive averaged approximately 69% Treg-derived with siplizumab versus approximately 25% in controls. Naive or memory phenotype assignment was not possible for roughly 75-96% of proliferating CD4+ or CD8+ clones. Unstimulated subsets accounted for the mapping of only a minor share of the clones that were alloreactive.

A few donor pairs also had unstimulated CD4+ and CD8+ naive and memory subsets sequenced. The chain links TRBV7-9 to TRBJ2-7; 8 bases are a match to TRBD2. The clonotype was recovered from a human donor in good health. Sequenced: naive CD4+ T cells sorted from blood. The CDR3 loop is CASSPLYPFREGYQQYF. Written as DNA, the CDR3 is TGTGCCAGCAGCCCACTATACCCTTTCCGGGAGGGCTACCAGCAGTACTTC.